What follows describes a single T cell receptor (beta chain). This receptor's antigen is unknown. No quality values exist for individual bases; no much larger clone is one base distant. These data belong to a study of T cell changes during pregnancy in multiple sclerosis (dated by TCRdb to the late 2010s). A note on the overall study: Changes in the T cell repertoire over the course of pregnancy were examined in this study in women with multiple sclerosis.

Receptor amplification or capture employed the immunoSEQ multiplex PCR assay. The source is immuneACCESS, and TCRdb retained only in-frame sequences with V and J called. Part of the clones is not carried over; for the studies checked, unresolved V genes explain less than half of this, and the remainder is unexplained. The sample yields about 130,000 clones; roughly 97% were counted once. Together, the top ten hold about 0.45% of the sample. The sample in question was peripheral blood, obtained after pregnancy. This TCR derives from a female donor with multiple sclerosis, enrolled in a pregnancy study.

The bases read TGTGCCAGCAGCCGGAGCGGGTACCAAGAGACCCAGTACTTC. Translation gives CASSRSGYQETQYF. The V and J genes are TRBV11-2 and TRBJ2-5; the best D guess is TRBD2, with 6 bases matching. CDR1 and CDR2 are read off the germline V gene as SGHAT and FQNNGV. Deletion took 5 bases off V and 0 bases off J, with a span of 10 bases between the germline ends. Spanning cysteine to phenylalanine, the CDR3 consists of 14 amino acids. Only CDR3 DNA remains: 42 bases, in frame from the first base.